This entry features one TCR beta chain sequence. Its antigen remains unidentified. This entry belongs to a study of T cell repertoires in cytomegalovirus infection. Study as a whole: It was the public TCR beta signatures that indicated both CMV infection and matching HLA type. General study results and limits: Pooled public TCR beta family frequency picked out CMV carriers with the relevant HLA. CMV-specific HLA-C-restricted TCR beta clonotypes dominated the ex vivo response.

TCRdb ran MiXCR on the reads and lists one entry per CDR3 protein. The sample holds 600,000 to 800,000 distinct CDR3 sequences, 20% to 30% seen once. Trimming shortened V by 8 bases and J by 4 bases, and 11 bases separated the two germline ends. The CDR3 totals 11 residues. The V gene's germline CDR1 is DFQATT and CDR2 SNEGSKA (reference sequence). The sequencing input was CD8+ T cells from PBMCs. This sequence was found in a human donor in good health (CMV status not recorded). Some clones in this sample may be carry-over from other donors' samples. The chain joins TRBV20-1 to TRBJ1-2; D uncertain. Here the CDR3 DNA reads TGCAGTACCGACGGGCCCTATGGCTACACCTTC. As protein: CSTDGPYGYTF.